This TCR beta chain was sequenced during a study of blood T cells in healthy people across ages. For the second PCR, which ran for about 6 to 11 cycles, a sample-barcoded 5' primer and a J-beta primer mix were used. Via MiXCR, TCRdb re-called the 5' RACE reads, giving one row per CDR3 protein. The sample has more than 500,000 distinct CDR3 sequences, roughly a quarter seen once. Study-wide points: A roughly linear age-dependent decrease characterized TCR beta diversity per million T cells.

This clonotype was seen more than once but under ten times. Its antigen is not known. Trimming shortened V by 3 bases and J by 3 bases, and 8 bases separated the two germline ends. This CDR3 has 13 amino acids. CDR1 and CDR2 (germline): SEHNR, FQNEAQ (reference sequence). These data were also reused for a study on T cells of mothers and their children.

Sequencing input: blood. The TCR comes from a boy aged 2 to 9 in good health. The chain couples TRBV7-9 to TRBJ2-5; no firm D call. The CDR3 protein is CASSFESEETQYF. The CDR3 bases are TGTGCCAGCAGCTTCGAGAGTGAAGAGACCCAGTACTTC.